A selection of T cell receptor beta chains follows, all from one sample in a study of cytomegalovirus exposure and HLA in healthy donors. TCRdb keeps only in-frame clones here, not all; method: immunoSEQ multiplex PCR. The data show more than 150,000 clones, approximately 88% seen once. The sample was PBMCs. Source of these receptors: a boy younger than 18 in good health and CMV-seronegative. Both conserved end residues are part of each CDR3. Fields, in order: J gene, V gene, clone size, D gene, CDR3 protein, CDR3 DNA. A D gene is named only where the DNA matches it firmly. Rows give clone size only sometimes, using once, few, many, or a class for an expanded clone.

TRBJ1-5 | TRBV11-1 | NA | NA | CASSRTGNQPQHF | TGTGCCAGCAGCCGGACGGGAAATCAGCCCCAGCATTTT
TRBJ2-1 | TRBV27 | NA | TRBD1 | CASSPSGGVEQFF | TGTGCCAGCAGTCCTTCAGGGGGCGTTGAGCAGTTCTTC
TRBJ2-7 | TRBV4-2 | NA | NA | CASSQVDRGYEQYF | TGTGCCAGCAGCCAAGTTGATCGGGGCTACGAGCAGTACTTC
TRBJ2-7 | TRBV14 | NA | TRBD1 | CASSQDRTGFAYEQYF | TGTGCCAGCAGCCAAGATAGGACAGGTTTTGCCTACGAGCAGTACTTC
TRBJ2-1 | TRBV15 | NA | NA | CATSLWGGGQEWEQFF | TGTGCCACCAGCCTCTGGGGCGGGGGCCAGGAATGGGAGCAGTTCTTC
TRBJ1-4 | TRBV18 | NA | NA | CASSIQGTRNEKLFF | TGTGCCAGCTCGATACAGGGTACGAGAAATGAAAAACTGTTTTTT
TRBJ2-5 | TRBV27 | NA | NA | CATGGLETQYF | TGTGCCACTGGGGGGTTGGAGACCCAGTACTTC
TRBJ1-2 | TRBV29-1 | once | NA | CSVAGEGNYGYTF | TGCAGCGTGGCGGGGGAGGGCAACTATGGCTACACCTTC
TRBJ2-2 | TRBV5-1 | NA | TRBD2 | CASSLGRLAGAGELFF | TGCGCCAGCAGCTTGGGGCGGCTAGCGGGAGCCGGGGAGCTGTTTTTT
TRBJ2-1 | TRBV2 | once | NA | CASSSGGAGDEQFF | TGTGCCAGCAGTTCTGGCGGGGCCGGGGATGAGCAGTTCTTC
TRBJ1-2 | TRBV28 | NA | NA | CASSLWRVQGGYTF | TGTGCCAGCAGTTTGTGGAGGGTCCAGGGAGGCTACACCTTC
TRBJ2-1 | TRBV4-1 | few | TRBD2 | CASSQFYLAGARDEQFF | TGCGCCAGCAGCCAATTTTACCTAGCGGGAGCGAGAGATGAGCAGTTCTTC
TRBJ2-7 | TRBV5-1 | once | NA | CASSFHPGQGAGGPPEQYF | TGCGCCAGCAGCTTTCACCCGGGACAGGGAGCGGGAGGACCACCCGAGCAGTACTTC
TRBJ1-3 | TRBV6-6 | NA | NA | CASSLERDRNTIYF | TGTGCCAGCAGTTTGGAACGCGACAGGAACACCATATATTTT
TRBJ2-1 | TRBV30 | NA | NA | CACDYDNEQFF | TGTGCCTGTGACTATGACAATGAGCAGTTCTTC
TRBJ2-1 | TRBV5-1 | NA | NA | CASSEDNEQFF | TGCGCCAGCAGCGAGGACAATGAGCAGTTCTTC
TRBJ2-7 | TRBV5-4 | NA | TRBD1 | CASSFPGTGPYEQYF | TGTGCCAGCAGCTTCCCCGGGACAGGCCCCTACGAGCAGTACTTC
TRBJ2-7 | TRBV5-5 | few | TRBD1 | CASSGKPQGAYEQYF | TGTGCCAGCAGTGGTAAACCACAGGGGGCCTACGAGCAGTACTTC
TRBJ2-1 | TRBV7-2 | NA | NA | CASSLPSFTSYNEQFF | TGTGCCAGCAGCTTACCTAGCTTCACCTCCTACAATGAGCAGTTCTTC
TRBJ2-6 | TRBV18 | few | TRBD1 | CASSPFGGQGGSGANVLTF | TGTGCCAGCTCACCGTTCGGGGGACAGGGTGGCTCTGGGGCCAACGTCCTGACTTTC
TRBJ2-2 | TRBV30 | NA | NA | CACTLEGFVGELFF | TGTGCCTGTACCTTGGAGGGGTTTGTCGGGGAGCTGTTTTTT
TRBJ1-5 | TRBV25-1 | NA | NA | CASSEYEGNNQPQHF | TGTGCCAGCAGTGAATATGAGGGAAACAATCAGCCCCAGCATTTT
TRBJ1-2 | TRBV19 | once | TRBD1 | CASSISLSGQGGYGYTF | TGTGCCAGTAGTATTAGTCTCTCGGGACAGGGAGGCTATGGCTACACCTTC
TRBJ2-3 | TRBV30 | NA | NA | CAWSAPGDTQYF | TGTGCCTGGAGTGCCCCGGGGGATACGCAGTATTTT
TRBJ2-7 | TRBV7-3 | NA | TRBD1 | CASSLGQGLGYEQYF | TGTGCCAGCAGCTTAGGACAGGGGCTAGGGTACGAGCAGTACTTC
TRBJ1-1 | TRBV5-6 | few | TRBD1 | CASSSTGGYTEAFF | TGTGCCAGCAGCTCGACAGGGGGGTACACTGAAGCTTTCTTT
TRBJ2-7 | TRBV29-1 | once | TRBD1 | CSVAGTGWSYEQYF | TGCAGCGTTGCCGGGACAGGGTGGTCCTACGAGCAGTACTTC
TRBJ2-5 | TRBV13 | NA | TRBD2 | CASSSRGGTQYF | TGTGCCAGCAGCTCCCGGGGGGGGACCCAGTACTTC
TRBJ1-1 | TRBV6-5 | NA | NA | CASSPPRVGAWRAFF | TGTGCCAGCAGCCCTCCTCGGGTGGGCGCTTGGAGGGCTTTCTTT
TRBJ2-3 | TRBV29-1 | NA | TRBD1 | CSVARGSTDTQYF | TGCAGCGTAGCCAGGGGGAGCACAGATACGCAGTATTTT
TRBJ1-2 | TRBV2 | NA | TRBD1 | CASRSGQRSYGYTF | TGTGCCAGCAGGTCGGGACAGCGATCCTATGGCTACACCTTC
TRBJ1-1 | TRBV30 | few | NA | CACSNPQNTEAFF | TGTGCCTGCTCAAATCCACAGAACACTGAAGCTTTCTTT
TRBJ1-2 | TRBV30 | NA | TRBD1 | CAWRTGTGFGYGYTF | TGTGCCTGGAGGACCGGGACAGGGTTTGGCTATGGCTACACCTTC
TRBJ1-5 | TRBV28 | NA | TRBD1 | CASSSDRGNQPQHF | TGTGCCAGCAGTTCGGACAGGGGTAATCAGCCCCAGCATTTT
TRBJ2-5 | TRBV18 | NA | NA | CASSQVQETQYF | TGTGCCAGCTCCCAGGTCCAAGAGACCCAGTACTTC